The T cell receptor (beta chain) under discussion was sequenced for a study of blood T cell repertoires in COVID-19. Study-wide background: Sites in the United States, Italy and Spain provided acute and convalescent COVID-19 samples. PBMCs, B-cell-depleted T cells, or T cells were the source of the cDNA or gDNA that made up the material.

This CDR3 contains 16 residues. Per the germline V gene, CDR1 is MNHNS and CDR2 is SASEGT. The J segment lost 1 base and the V segment lost 3 bases, leaving 6 bases of the junction unmatched. In the authors' workflow: Reference gene primers were amplified, and this amplification served to estimate nucleated cell counts. Assay used: immunoSEQ multiplex PCR; TCRdb lists only in-frame clones, some missing. V, J and clone size reflect that table, while D and trimming were determined from the DNA. The data contain approximately 97,000 clones, about 91% of them singletons. This chain links TRBV6-1 with TRBJ2-3; 8 positions agree with TRBD1. The sample comprised peripheral blood. The clonotype was recovered from a man aged 18 to 30 with acute or convalescent COVID-19. CDR3 DNA: TGTGCCAGCAGTGAGTCCCCGGGACAGGGCACAGATACGCAGTATTTT. Translated, it gives CASSESPGQGTDTQYF.